The clone carrying this TCR beta chain was seen a handful of times. The CDR3 consists of 18 residues. Germline CDR1 DFQATT, CDR2 SNEGSKA (reference sequence). J was trimmed by 2 bases and V by 1 base; bases with no gene match: 11. TCR beta libraries were built with iRepertoire HTBI primers and Arm-PCR of CDR3 regions. TCRdb re-derived calls from the multiplex PCR reads in MiXCR, one entry per CDR3 protein. Of 500,000 or so distinct CDR3 sequences listed, 12% to 15% were seen once; the top ten hold approximately 17%. This sample's time point: newly diagnosed GD, antithyroid drugs for less than 3 months. TCR sequences were obtained from RNA taken from PBMCs. This sample is drawn from a study of regulatory T cells in long-lasting Graves disease. These data also formed part of another study, on T cells in Graves' hyperthyroidism and ophthalmopathy.

The chain joins TRBV20-1 to TRBJ2-1; TRBD2 aligns across 10 bases. Here the sequenced sample was peripheral blood mononuclear cells (PBMCs), taken at new diagnosis, from a patient treated with antithyroid drugs. The receptor was isolated from a woman in her forties or fifties with Graves disease. CDR3 region: CSARANRGLAETYNEQFF. Here the CDR3 DNA reads TGCAGTGCTAGAGCCAACCGTGGACTAGCGGAAACCTACAATGAGCAGTTCTTC.